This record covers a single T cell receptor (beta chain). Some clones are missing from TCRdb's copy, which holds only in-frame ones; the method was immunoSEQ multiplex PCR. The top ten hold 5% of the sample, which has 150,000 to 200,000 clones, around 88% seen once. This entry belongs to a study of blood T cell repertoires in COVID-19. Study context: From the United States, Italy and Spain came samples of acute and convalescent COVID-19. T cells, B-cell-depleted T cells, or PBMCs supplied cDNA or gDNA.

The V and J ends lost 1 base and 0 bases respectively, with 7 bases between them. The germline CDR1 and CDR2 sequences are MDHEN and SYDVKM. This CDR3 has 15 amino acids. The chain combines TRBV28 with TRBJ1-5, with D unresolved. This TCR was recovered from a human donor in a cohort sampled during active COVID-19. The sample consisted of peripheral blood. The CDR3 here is CASSLSDYSNQPQHF. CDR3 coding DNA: TGTGCCAGCAGTTTATCAGATTATAGCAATCAGCCCCAGCATTTT. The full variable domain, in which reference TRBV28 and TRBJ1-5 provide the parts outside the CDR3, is DVKVTQSSRYLVKRTGEKVFLECVQDMDHENMFWYRQDPGLGLRLIYFSYDVKMKEKGDIPEGYSVSREKKERFSLILESASTNQTSMYLCASSLSDYSNQPQHFGDGTRLSIL.